The 30 T cell receptor beta chains below were found in one sample sequenced in a study of cytomegalovirus exposure and HLA in healthy donors. Here immunoSEQ multiplex PCR was the method, and the copy in TCRdb shows in-frame clones only, minus some. The sample contains some 71,000 clones, around 93% of which appear only once. Sequenced material: PBMCs. These receptors came from a woman aged 18-29 years in good health and CMV-seronegative.

The V call is TRBV6-4, the J call TRBJ1-5; tentative D call: TRBD1 (6 bases). Trimming stripped 0 bases from V and 10 bases from J, with 7 bases between. In germline, CDR1 is MRHNA, CDR2 SNTAGT. The CDR3 consists of 12 residues. DNA of the CDR3: TGTGCCAGCAGTGACTCTGGGGGCCCCCAGCATTTT. Protein product: CASSDSGGPQHF.

A single count supports this clone. V is TRBV4-3 and J is TRBJ2-1; maybe TRBD2 (6 bases). This CDR3 is built from 14 residues. Germline V lookup: CDR1 LGHNA, CDR2 YSLEER. Trimming left V 3 bases short and J 5 bases short, with 11 bases between. CDR3 protein: CASSQEGPHNEQFF. CDR3 DNA sequence: TGCGCCAGCAGCCAGGAGGGACCCCACAATGAGCAGTTCTTC.

This chain joins TRBV6-1 and TRBJ2-5; possibly TRBD1 for D (6 bases). Germline CDR1 and CDR2: MNHNS and SASEGT. This CDR3 spans 12 amino acids. V was shortened by 7 bases and J by 4 bases, with 10 bases between the two germline ends. CDR3 DNA sequence: TGTGCCAGCAATACAGGGTTAGAGACCCAGTACTTC. It translates to CASNTGLETQYF.

Comment on this clone: One junction end disagrees with the germline gene, perhaps due to a read error. The chain links TRBV28 to TRBJ1-2; D is perhaps TRBD1 (5 bases). The CDR3 loop spans 13 amino acids. Germline V gene sequence: CDR1 MDHEN, CDR2 SYDVKM. As DNA, the CDR3 is TGTGCCAGCAGCCAGGGAATTAACCATGGCTACACCTTC. This gives the protein CASSQGINHGYTF.

The chain has TRBV6-1 and TRBJ2-3, with 14 bases identical to TRBD2. The length of the CDR3 is 15 residues. The germline V gene has CDR1 MNHNS and CDR2 SASEGT. Trimming cost V 7 bases and J 4 bases; bases outside gene matches: 4. CDR3 nucleotides: TGTGCCAGCATGGGGACTAGCGGGGGCTCAGATACGCAGTATTTT. It codes for CASMGTSGGSDTQYF.

The chain links TRBV19 to TRBJ2-5; a possible D gene is TRBD1 (6 bases). The CDR3 length is 15 residues. Germline CDR1 is LNHDA and CDR2 is SQIVND (reference sequence). Trimming shortened V by 7 bases and J by 5 bases, and 20 bases separated the two germline ends. CDR3 sequence: CASKAHNERGETQYF. CDR3 coding DNA: TGTGCCAGTAAAGCCCACAATGAGAGGGGGGAGACCCAGTACTTC.

This clone has only one observation. This sequence joins TRBV11-2 and TRBJ2-1; the match to TRBD2 covers 10 bases. The length of the CDR3 is 16 residues. Germline V gives CDR1 SGHAT, CDR2 FQNNGV. Trimming cost V 5 bases and J 10 bases; bases outside gene matches: 14. For the CDR3, the DNA is TGTGCCAGCAGCCAAACGGCAGCGGGGGGGCCATGGGAGCAGTTCTTC. This encodes CASSQTAAGGPWEQFF. Full variable domain (remainder filled in from reference TRBV11-2 and TRBJ2-1): EAGVAQSPRYKIIEKRQSVAFWCNPISGHATLYWYQQILGQGPKLLIQFQNNGVVDDSQLPKDRFSAERLKGVDSTLKIQPAKLEDSAVYLCASSQTAAGGPWEQFFGPGTRLTVL.

This clone was counted once. V is TRBV6-4 and J is TRBJ2-3, with 11 nucleotides matching TRBD2. The CDR3 covers 15 residues. Germline V lookup: CDR1 MRHNA, CDR2 SNTAGT. V lost 6 bases to trimming and J lost 2 bases; unmatched junction nucleotides: 4. Here the CDR3 DNA reads TGTGCCAGCAGCGTGACTAGCGGGGACACAGATACGCAGTATTTT. Its translation: CASSVTSGDTDTQYF.

This chain connects TRBV27 to TRBJ2-5; D remains ambiguous. The CDR3 runs 15 residues. V lost 1 base, J lost 5 bases, and 14 bases lay in between. The germline gives CDR1 MNHEY, CDR2 SMNVEV (reference sequence). The CDR3 protein is CASSLYSHVGETQYF. CDR3 coding DNA: TGTGCCAGCAGTTTATATTCCCACGTTGGCGAGACCCAGTACTTC.

The chain uses TRBV4-3 and TRBJ2-1; D gene uncertain. The CDR3 loop spans 16 amino acids. CDR1 and CDR2 from the germline V gene are LGHNA and YSLEER. V shed 0 bases and J shed 0 bases, with 9 bases lying between them. CDR3 residues: CASSQDGRSSYNEQFF. CDR3 sequence (DNA): TGCGCCAGCAGCCAAGATGGGCGTAGCTCCTACAATGAGCAGTTCTTC.

The chain joins TRBV6-6 to TRBJ2-2; 13 bases line up with TRBD2. The CDR3 contains 14 residues. V trimming: 8 bases; J trimming: 6 bases; junction bases outside the gene matches: 3. The germline V gene has CDR1 MNHNY and CDR2 SVGAGI (reference sequence). The CDR3 DNA reads TGTGCCAGCGAACTAGCGGGAGGGCCCGGGGAGCTGTTTTTT. This encodes CASELAGGPGELFF.

This rearrangement joins TRBV9 to TRBJ2-3, with TRBD2 identical over 12 bases. V dropped 4 bases and J dropped 4; count of bases not matched to a gene: 4. CDR1 and CDR2 from the germline V gene are SGDLS and YYNGEE. The CDR3 is 15 amino acids. CDR3 region: CASSPLAGGADTQYF. In nucleotides, the CDR3 is TGTGCCAGCAGCCCACTAGCGGGGGGAGCAGATACGCAGTATTTT. The full variable domain, with the rest looked up from reference TRBV9 and TRBJ2-3, is DSGVTQTPKHLITATGQRVTLRCSPRSGDLSVYWYQQSLDQGLQFLIQYYNGEERAKGNILERFSAQQFPDLHSELNLSSLELGDSALYFCASSPLAGGADTQYFGPGTRLTVL.

This chain connects TRBV7-2 to TRBJ1-1; TRBD1 might be the D (6 bases). V was clipped by 3 bases and J by 11 bases, with 10 bases between them. Germline lookup yields CDR1 SGHTA and CDR2 FQGNSA. The CDR3 runs to 11 residues. This chain's CDR3 is CASSFGQMAFF. Here the CDR3 DNA reads TGTGCCAGCAGCTTCGGACAGATGGCTTTCTTT.

The rearrangement links TRBV7-9 to TRBJ2-1, with 10 bases aligning to TRBD2. Trimming cost V 1 base and J 6 bases; bases outside gene matches: 6. Germline lookup yields CDR1 SEHNR and CDR2 FQNEAQ (reference sequence). This CDR3 is 16 amino acids long. The CDR3 DNA is TGTGCCAGCAGCTTAGAGCGGGGGGGCGTCGGCAATGAGCAGTTCTTC. As protein: CASSLERGGVGNEQFF.

This clone was observed once. This chain connects TRBV7-2 to TRBJ1-2; 9 bases are a match to TRBD1. The germline CDR1 and CDR2 sequences are SGHTA and FQGNSA. Unmatched junction bases numbered 9, after V lost 4 bases and J lost 9 bases. The CDR3 spans 14 residues. The CDR3 sequence is CASSSNTGGPRYTF. The DNA of the CDR3 is TGTGCCAGCAGCTCTAATACAGGGGGCCCCCGCTACACCTTC.

The chain couples TRBV7-2 to TRBJ2-1, with 8 positions matching TRBD2. The trim removed 5 bases at V and 0 bases at J, leaving 3 bases unmatched. The germline V gene encodes CDR1 SGHTA and CDR2 FQGNSA. CDR3 size: 15 residues. The CDR3: CASSRGRSSYNEQFF. For the CDR3, the DNA is TGTGCCAGCAGCCGCGGGAGGAGCTCCTACAATGAGCAGTTCTTC. Full variable domain (outside the CDR3, taken from reference TRBV7-2 and TRBJ2-1): GAGVSQSPSNKVTEKGKDVELRCDPISGHTALYWYRQSLGQGLEFLIYFQGNSAPDKSGLPSDRFSAERTGGSVSTLTIQRTQQEDSAVYLCASSRGRSSYNEQFFGPGTRLTVL.

The chain employs TRBV5-5 and TRBJ1-5, with 8 bases fitting TRBD1. After removal of 4 bases from V and 4 bases from J, the junction contained 4 bases not matched to a gene. CDR1 is SGHKS, CDR2 YYEKEE, per germline (reference sequence). The CDR3 runs to 14 residues. The CDR3 loop reads CASSLGQENQPQHF. As DNA, the CDR3 is TGTGCCAGCAGCCTGGGACAGGAGAATCAGCCCCAGCATTTT.

The chain couples TRBV27 to TRBJ2-1; 8 nucleotides agree with TRBD2. Per the germline V gene, CDR1 is MNHEY and CDR2 is SMNVEV (reference sequence). This CDR3 contains 16 residues. J was trimmed by 7 bases and V by 3 bases; bases with no gene match: 11. The CDR3 is CASSFDGASGLNEQFF. DNA for the CDR3: TGTGCCAGCAGTTTTGACGGGGCTAGCGGGCTTAATGAGCAGTTCTTC.

The rearrangement uses TRBV19 and TRBJ1-5; D is unclear. Trimming took 5 bases from V and 7 from J, leaving 12 bases between them. CDR3 size: 13 residues. Germline V gives CDR1 LNHDA, CDR2 SQIVND (reference sequence). CDR3 coding DNA: TGTGCCAGTAGTCCTGGCGGGAGGCAGCCCCAGCATTTT. It yields the protein CASSPGGRQPQHF. Looking up the rest from reference TRBV19 and TRBJ1-5 gives the full variable domain: DGGITQSPKYLFRKEGQNVTLSCEQNLNHDAMYWYRQDPGQGLRLIYYSQIVNDFQKGDIAEGYSVSREKKESFPLTVTSAQKNPTAFYLCASSPGGRQPQHFGDGTRLSIL.

This chain links TRBV6-6 with TRBJ2-7, with D possibly matching TRBD1 (6 bases). The CDR3 extends over 15 amino acids. The V gene lost 1 base and the J gene lost 2 bases, with 12 bases spanning the gap. Germline CDR1 is MNHNY and CDR2 is SVGAGI (reference sequence). The CDR3 loop reads CASSYLGTPAYEQYF. The CDR3 DNA reads as TGTGCCAGCAGTTACTTGGGGACACCTGCCTACGAGCAGTACTTC.

The gene calls are TRBV28 and TRBJ2-1; a weak D match, TRBD1 (5 bases). This CDR3 region has 15 residues. V was trimmed by 4 bases and J by 3 bases, leaving 13 bases between them. Per germline, CDR1 MDHEN and CDR2 SYDVKM. In nucleotides, the CDR3 is TGTGCCAGCAGTTATTTGACAGAGCTCTACAATGAGCAGTTCTTC. Encoded protein: CASSYLTELYNEQFF.

The V call is TRBV29-1, the J call TRBJ1-2; TRBD1 matches at 9 bases. Germline CDR1 reads SQVTM; CDR2 reads ANQGSEA. The CDR3 has 14 amino acids. J gave up 3 bases and V 6 bases, and 8 bases lay outside the gene matches. The CDR3: CSVPGQGDYYGYTF. The CDR3 DNA reads as TGCAGCGTCCCGGGACAGGGAGACTACTATGGCTACACCTTC.

The V gene is TRBV6-6, the J gene TRBJ1-3; TRBD1 might be the D (6 bases). V lost 7 bases and J 2 bases, leaving 9 bases between the germline ends. The CDR3 is made up of 13 amino acids. Germline CDR1 is MNHNY and CDR2 is SVGAGI (reference sequence). This chain's CDR3 is CASKTGPGNTIYF. In DNA, the CDR3 is TGTGCCAGCAAAACAGGGCCTGGAAACACCATATATTTT.

This clone was counted once. The chain uses TRBV15 and TRBJ1-3; 7 nucleotides align to TRBD1. The CDR3 sequence is 15 residues long. Germline-derived CDR1 and CDR2 are LNHNV and YYDKDF (reference sequence). The junction had 2 bases not matched to a gene; V was cut back by 0 bases and J by 3 bases. The CDR3 loop is CATSRDQGVGNTIYF. CDR3 nucleotide sequence: TGTGCCACCAGCAGAGATCAGGGGGTTGGAAACACCATATATTTT.

The chain has TRBV6-1 and TRBJ1-5; no clear D. Germline loops: CDR1 MNHNS, CDR2 SASEGT. The CDR3 runs 23 residues. With 2 bases removed from V and 7 bases from J, the gap between germline ends came to 39 bases. CDR3 sequence: CASSEHRLRWPGGPGSPRQPQHF. The CDR3 region has the DNA TGTGCCAGCAGTGAACATCGTCTTAGGTGGCCCGGCGGGCCGGGCTCCCCCAGGCAGCCCCAGCATTTT.

The V and J genes are TRBV6-5 and TRBJ2-5; tentatively, D is TRBD1 (5 bases). Between the trimmed V and J ends, which lost 3 bases and 4 bases, there was a span of 18 bases. The CDR3 totals 16 residues. Germline CDR1 MNHEY, CDR2 SVGAGI. The CDR3 DNA reads TGTGCCAGCAGTTATTCCCCCACAGGTTGGGGAGAGACCCAGTACTTC. Its translation: CASSYSPTGWGETQYF.

The chain recombines TRBV4-3 with TRBJ2-3, with D perhaps matching TRBD2 (6 bases). Trimming stripped 0 bases from V and 2 bases from J, with 12 bases between. This CDR3 spans 16 amino acids. Germline V gene sequence: CDR1 LGHNA, CDR2 YSLEER. The CDR3 DNA reads as TGCGCCAGCAGCCAAGATTTGACTAGACCCACAGATACGCAGTATTTT. Its translation is CASSQDLTRPTDTQYF.

This sequence joins TRBV6-6 and TRBJ1-5; TRBD1 aligns across 7 bases. In germline, CDR1 is MNHNY, CDR2 SVGAGI (reference sequence). The CDR3 has 15 amino acids. V lost 6 bases and J lost 2; bases outside the gene matches: 7. The chain's CDR3 is CASRDRRDGNQPQHF. The CDR3 bases are TGTGCCAGCAGGGACAGGCGTGACGGCAATCAGCCCCAGCATTTT.

The chain employs TRBV7-9 and TRBJ2-6; 12 bases agree with TRBD1. Losses at the gene ends were 8 bases for V and 4 bases for J; bases not matched to a gene: 12. The CDR3 is made up of 18 amino acids. Germline CDR1 is SEHNR and CDR2 is FQNEAQ (reference sequence). CDR3 nucleotide sequence: TGTGCCAGCGGTCCTGTGGGGACAGGGGGCATAGGGGCCAACGTCCTGACTTTC. Translating gives CASGPVGTGGIGANVLTF.

The rearrangement joins TRBV29-1 to TRBJ1-5, with TRBD1 identical over 7 bases. The CDR3 sequence is 14 residues long. After removal of 4 bases from V and 3 bases from J, the junction contained 6 bases not matched to a gene. Germline CDR1 SQVTM, CDR2 ANQGSEA. The CDR3 DNA reads as TGCAGCGTTGCTTTAGGGGGCGACAATCAGCCCCAGCATTTT. Its translation is CSVALGGDNQPQHF.